These 24 T cell receptor beta chains were all obtained from the same sample, sequenced in a study of lymphopenia after photon versus proton radiotherapy. Assay: immunoSEQ multiplex PCR; the TCRdb copy retains only in-frame clones and omits some. This table holds about 58,000 clones, roughly 80% found once. This specimen consisted of peripheral blood, obtained from a patient treated with proton-based radiotherapy. The receptors derive from a man in his 60s with pancreatic cancer.

The chain is built from TRBV10-3 and TRBJ2-1; 15 bases fit TRBD2. The J segment lost 10 bases and the V segment lost 5 bases, leaving 12 bases of the junction unmatched. Germline-derived CDR1 and CDR2 are ENHRY and SYGVKD. The CDR3 totals 17 residues. The DNA for the CDR3 is TGTGCCATCAGTTCGGGACTAGCGGGAGGCGCCCATAGAGAGCAGTTCTTC. Encoded protein: CAISSGLAGGAHREQFF.

The V and J genes are TRBV19 and TRBJ1-5; no firm D call. Germline V CDR1 and CDR2: LNHDA, SQIVND (reference sequence). This CDR3 spans 16 amino acids. Trimming stripped 1 base from V and 2 bases from J, with 12 bases between. The CDR3 is CASSIGARAGNQPQHF. The CDR3 DNA sequence: TGTGCCAGTAGTATAGGCGCCCGGGCCGGCAATCAGCCCCAGCATTTT.

V is TRBV5-5 and J is TRBJ2-6; D gene ambiguous. CDR3 size: 15 residues. Germline CDR1 reads SGHKS; CDR2 reads YYEKEE (reference sequence). V was shortened by 4 bases and J by 2 bases, with 10 bases between the two germline ends. This chain's CDR3 is CASSPYTAGANVLTF. In nucleotides, the CDR3 is TGTGCCAGCAGCCCCTACACCGCTGGGGCCAACGTCCTGACTTTC.

V and J are TRBV18 and TRBJ1-1; 7 positions agree with TRBD1. The CDR3 has 16 amino acids. J lost 4 bases, V lost 4 bases, and 12 bases had no gene match. The germline V gene encodes CDR1 KGHSH and CDR2 LQKENI. Here the CDR3 DNA reads TGTGCCAGCTCACGGCTGACAGGGTATGATGGCACTGAAGCTTTCTTT. Translated: CASSRLTGYDGTEAFF. The full variable domain, in which reference TRBV18 and TRBJ1-1 provide the parts outside the CDR3, is NAGVMQNPRHLVRRRGQEARLRCSPMKGHSHVYWYRQLPEEGLKFMVYLQKENIIDESGMPKERFSAEFPKEGPSILRIQQVVRGDSAAYFCASSRLTGYDGTEAFFGQGTRLTVV.

The chain links TRBV6-5 to TRBJ2-3; D is uncertain. Germline V gene lookup returns CDR1 MNHEY and CDR2 SVGAGI. This CDR3 has 13 residues. Deletions cut 6 bases from V and 1 base from J, with 8 bases between. Written as DNA, the CDR3 is TGTGCCAGCAGCGACGGTCGCACAGATACGCAGTATTTT. Residues: CASSDGRTDTQYF.

The CDR3 here is CASSPLGQPQHF. The DNA for the CDR3 is TGTGCCAGCTCACCGTTAGGGCAGCCCCAGCATTTT. This rearrangement joins TRBV18 to TRBJ1-5; D gene ambiguous. This CDR3 region has 12 residues. The V gene lost 3 bases and the J gene lost 7 bases, with 7 bases spanning the gap. The germline V gene has CDR1 KGHSH and CDR2 LQKENI.

V and J are TRBV25-1 and TRBJ2-7; D gene uncertain. V was shortened by 5 bases and J by 1 base, with 12 bases between the two germline ends. The CDR3 is made up of 14 amino acids. Germline V CDR1 and CDR2: MGHDK, SYGVNS. CDR3 in amino acids: CASSPPGPSYEQYF. DNA for the CDR3: TGTGCCAGCAGTCCCCCGGGCCCGTCCTACGAGCAGTACTTC.

This chain uses TRBV11-2 with TRBJ2-5; 9 bases line up with TRBD2. CDR3 length: 16 residues. Germline trimming cut 3 bases from V and 0 bases from J; bases unmatched to any gene: 5. The germline CDR1 and CDR2 sequences are SGHAT and FQNNGV. In DNA, the CDR3 is TGTGCCAGCAGCTTGGGACTAGCCCTCAACCAAGAGACCCAGTACTTC. It codes for CASSLGLALNQETQYF.

The chain recombines TRBV30 with TRBJ2-5; possibly TRBD2 for D (5 bases). Per the germline V gene, CDR1 is GTSNPN and CDR2 is SVGIG (reference sequence). V lost 2 bases and J lost 5, with 15 bases in between. CDR3 length: 14 residues. CDR3 sequence: CAWSYIGGGETQYF. In DNA, the CDR3 is TGTGCCTGGAGTTACATAGGAGGAGGCGAGACCCAGTACTTC.

The chain combines TRBV19 with TRBJ1-5, with D hard to call. Germline CDR1 and CDR2: LNHDA and SQIVND (reference sequence). V was pared by 3 bases and J by 5 bases, with 8 bases between. This CDR3 is 13 amino acids long. The CDR3 coding sequence is TGTGCCAGTAGTATGGGGAAGTATCAGCCCCAGCATTTT. Amino acids: CASSMGKYQPQHF. Based on the CDR3 plus reference TRBV19 and TRBJ1-5, the full variable domain is DGGITQSPKYLFRKEGQNVTLSCEQNLNHDAMYWYRQDPGQGLRLIYYSQIVNDFQKGDIAEGYSVSREKKESFPLTVTSAQKNPTAFYLCASSMGKYQPQHFGDGTRLSIL.

A few counts support this clone. V gene TRBV28 combines with J gene TRBJ1-2, with 9 bases fitting TRBD1. Germline CDR1 is MDHEN and CDR2 is SYDVKM. V lost 6 bases, J lost 7 bases, and 6 bases stayed unmatched. The CDR3 contains 13 residues. The CDR3 protein is CASSRDRVAGYTF. For the CDR3, the DNA is TGTGCCAGCAGCCGGGACAGGGTGGCTGGCTACACCTTC.

Concerning this clone: An end of the junction does not agree with germline; a read error may underlie this. The CDR3 DNA follows: TGTGCCAGTAGTATGTGTATTTTT. Translation gives CASSMCIF. This chain joins TRBV19 and TRBJ1-1; D unresolved. CDR1 is LNHDA, CDR2 SQIVND, per germline (reference sequence). The CDR3 is 8 residues long.

CDR3 sequence: CASRSYFIDTQYF. The CDR3 DNA is TGTGCCAGCAGGTCTTACTTCATAGATACGCAGTATTTT. V is TRBV27 and J is TRBJ2-3; D gene ambiguous. The V and J ends lost 6 bases and 5 bases respectively, with 12 bases between them. Germline assignment: CDR1 MNHEY and CDR2 SMNVEV (reference sequence). The CDR3 has 13 amino acids.

The J gene is TRBJ2-1, the V gene TRBV19; tentatively, D is TRBD2 (6 bases). Germline CDR1 is LNHDA and CDR2 is SQIVND (reference sequence). This CDR3 has 16 amino acids. V was trimmed by 5 bases and J by 9 bases, leaving 23 bases between them. DNA for the CDR3: TGTGCCAGTAGTGTACTAATCGGGAGAGTAATGGGTGAGCAGTTCTTC. Translation gives CASSVLIGRVMGEQFF.

Only a few counts were recorded for this clone. The chain links TRBV7-6 to TRBJ1-4, with unresolved D. The germline CDR1 and CDR2 sequences are SGHVS and FNYEAQ. This CDR3 contains 14 residues. V was pared by 5 bases and J by 8 bases, with 15 bases between. The DNA of the CDR3 is TGTGCCAGCAGCCCCCTGAATGGCGGGGAAAAACTGTTTTTT. As protein: CASSPLNGGEKLFF.

The genes are TRBV13 and TRBJ2-1; possible D gene TRBD2, 5 bases. Germline assignment: CDR1 PRHDT and CDR2 FYEKMQ (reference sequence). The germline V and J ends were trimmed by 6 bases and 4 bases, with 13 bases remaining between them. The length of the CDR3 is 14 residues. In DNA form, the CDR3 reads TGTGCCAGCAGTGGGAGAGTAGGGTACAATGAGCAGTTCTTC. It translates to CASSGRVGYNEQFF.

The V gene is TRBV27, the J gene TRBJ1-5; 10 nucleotides match TRBD1. Germline CDR1 reads MNHEY; CDR2 reads SMNVEV (reference sequence). V shed 1 base and J 3 bases; nucleotides not matched to a gene: 3. The length of the CDR3 is 16 residues. CDR3 loop: CASSLLGQGLNQPQHF. The CDR3 bases are TGTGCCAGCAGTTTATTGGGACAGGGGCTCAATCAGCCCCAGCATTTT.

The chain employs TRBV2 and TRBJ2-7; D call uncertain. This CDR3 spans 13 amino acids. Deletions cut 9 bases from V and 3 bases from J, with 15 bases between. Per germline, CDR1 SNHLY and CDR2 FYNNEI. For the CDR3, the DNA is TGTGCCAGAAAAAGGGTTGGGGACTACGAGCAGTACTTC. Protein sequence: CARKRVGDYEQYF. The full variable domain, with the rest looked up from reference TRBV2 and TRBJ2-7, is EPEVTQTPSHQVTQMGQEVILRCVPISNHLYFYWYRQILGQKVEFLVSFYNNEISEKSEIFDDQFSVERPDGSNFTLKIRSTKLEDSAMYFCARKRVGDYEQYFGPGTRLTVT.

The chain carries TRBV12-5 and TRBJ1-5, with a weak D call TRBD1 (5 bases). The CDR3 runs 19 residues. Deletions cut 0 bases from V and 1 base from J, with 19 bases between. In germline, CDR1 is LGHNT, CDR2 FRNRAP. The CDR3 region has the DNA TGTGCTAGTGGTTTGGTGAAGGGGCTAACTCCAACAAGCAATCAGCCCCAGCATTTT. This sequence encodes CASGLVKGLTPTSNQPQHF.

This sequence joins TRBV7-2 and TRBJ2-3; D unclear. CDR1 and CDR2 from the germline V gene are SGHTA and FQGNSA. With 1 base removed from V and 3 bases from J, the gap between germline ends came to 8 bases. This CDR3 is built from 14 residues. CDR3 loop: CASSLVASTDTQYF. As DNA, the CDR3 is TGTGCCAGCAGCTTAGTGGCGTCAACAGATACGCAGTATTTT.

The chain recombines TRBV18 with TRBJ2-3; tentative D call: TRBD2 (5 bases). This CDR3 is 15 amino acids long. Looked up from germline, CDR1 is KGHSH and CDR2 is LQKENI. With 7 bases removed from V and 0 bases from J, the gap between germline ends came to 14 bases. The CDR3: CASWRLGTSTDTQYF. The CDR3 DNA sequence: TGTGCCAGCTGGAGGTTGGGTACTAGCACAGATACGCAGTATTTT.

This clone was counted a few times. The chain couples TRBV28 to TRBJ2-7, with D perhaps matching TRBD1 or TRBD2 (5 bases each). CDR1 and CDR2 (germline): MDHEN, SYDVKM. This CDR3 has 13 amino acids. V was pared by 2 bases and J by 2 bases, with 7 bases between. The CDR3 loop reads CASSLGGTYEQYF. CDR3 bases: TGTGCCAGCAGTTTAGGGGGAACCTACGAGCAGTACTTC.

The chain carries TRBV2 and TRBJ2-5; 7 bases match TRBD2. Germline V gene data show CDR1 as SNHLY and CDR2 as FYNNEI. There are 15 residues in the CDR3. The trim removed 2 bases at V and 5 bases at J, leaving 8 bases unmatched. This CDR3 reads CASSESSGDWETQYF. The CDR3 DNA reads as TGTGCCAGCAGTGAATCTAGCGGAGACTGGGAGACCCAGTACTTC.

This rearrangement joins TRBV6-5 to TRBJ2-7, with D perhaps TRBD2 (6 bases). Germline CDR1 MNHEY, CDR2 SVGAGI. Trimming shortened V by 2 bases and J by 6 bases, and 20 bases separated the two germline ends. CDR3 size: 16 residues. CDR3 sequence: CASSYLGAGTSTEQYF. CDR3 nucleotides: TGTGCCAGCAGTTACCTTGGAGCCGGGACTTCGACCGAGCAGTACTTC.